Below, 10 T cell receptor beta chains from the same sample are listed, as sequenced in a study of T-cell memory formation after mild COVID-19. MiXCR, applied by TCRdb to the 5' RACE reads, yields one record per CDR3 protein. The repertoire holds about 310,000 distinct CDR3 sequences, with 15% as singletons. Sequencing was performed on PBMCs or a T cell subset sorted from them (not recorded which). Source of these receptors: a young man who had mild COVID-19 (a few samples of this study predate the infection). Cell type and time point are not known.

Here the CDR3 DNA reads TGTGCCAGCAGCTTCTTAAATCCTGACGAGCAGTACTTC. It encodes CASSFLNPDEQYF. The chain uses TRBV5-5 and TRBJ2-7; D remains ambiguous. The CDR3 has 13 residues. Trimming left V 2 bases short and J 5 bases short, with 11 bases between. Germline V gene sequence: CDR1 SGHKS, CDR2 YYEKEE (reference sequence). The full variable domain, rest sourced from reference TRBV5-5 and TRBJ2-7, is DAGVTQSPTHLIKTRGQQVTLRCSPISGHKSVSWYQQVLGQGPQFIFQYYEKEERGRGNFPDRFSARQFPNYSSELNVNALLLGDSALYLCASSFLNPDEQYFGPGTRLTVT.

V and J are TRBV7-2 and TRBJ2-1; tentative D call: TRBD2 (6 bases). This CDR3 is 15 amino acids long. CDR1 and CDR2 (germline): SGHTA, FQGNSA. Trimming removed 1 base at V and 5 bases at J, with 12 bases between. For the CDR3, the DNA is TGTGCCAGCAGCTTAGGGGGACTTTTGAACAATGAGCAGTTCTTC. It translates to CASSLGGLLNNEQFF.

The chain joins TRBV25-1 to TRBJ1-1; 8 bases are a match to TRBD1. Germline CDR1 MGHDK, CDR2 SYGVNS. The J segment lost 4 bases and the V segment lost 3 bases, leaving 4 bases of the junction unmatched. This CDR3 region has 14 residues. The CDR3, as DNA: TGTGCCAGCAGTGACGACAGGGGATCCACTGAAGCTTTCTTT. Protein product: CASSDDRGSTEAFF.

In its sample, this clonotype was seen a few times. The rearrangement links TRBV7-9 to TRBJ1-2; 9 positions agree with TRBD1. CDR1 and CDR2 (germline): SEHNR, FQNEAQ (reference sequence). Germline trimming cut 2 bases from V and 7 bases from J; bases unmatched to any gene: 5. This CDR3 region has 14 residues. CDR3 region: CASSLWTGDSGYTF. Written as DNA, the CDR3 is TGTGCCAGCAGCTTATGGACAGGGGACTCTGGCTACACCTTC.

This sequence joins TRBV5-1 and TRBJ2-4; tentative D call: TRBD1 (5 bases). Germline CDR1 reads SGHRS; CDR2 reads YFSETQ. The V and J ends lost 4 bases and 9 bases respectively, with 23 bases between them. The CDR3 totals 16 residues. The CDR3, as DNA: TGCGCCAGCAGCGAGGAACAGTCCCTATCGCAGGGCATTCAGTACTTC. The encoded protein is CASSEEQSLSQGIQYF.

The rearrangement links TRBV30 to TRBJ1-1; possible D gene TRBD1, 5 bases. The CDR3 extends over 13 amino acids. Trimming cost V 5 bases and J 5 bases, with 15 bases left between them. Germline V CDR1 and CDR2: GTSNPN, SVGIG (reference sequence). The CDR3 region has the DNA TGTGCCTGGGGGGACCCACCATGGACTGAAGCTTTCTTT. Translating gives CAWGDPPWTEAFF.

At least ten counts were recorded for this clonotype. CDR3 sequence (DNA): TGTGCCAGCAGTGTACCGACAGGAACCACAGATACGCAGTATTTT. Its translation is CASSVPTGTTDTQYF. This chain links TRBV12-3 or TRBV12-4 with TRBJ2-3; tentative D call: TRBD1 (6 bases). The V and J ends lost 5 bases and 2 bases respectively, with 14 bases between them. The CDR3 length is 15 residues.

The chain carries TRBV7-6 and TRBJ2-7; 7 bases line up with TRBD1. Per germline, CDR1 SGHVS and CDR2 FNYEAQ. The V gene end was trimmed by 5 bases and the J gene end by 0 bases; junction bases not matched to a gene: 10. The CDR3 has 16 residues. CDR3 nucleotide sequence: TGTGCCAGCAGCCCCCGGGCAGGGGGAAGCTCCTACGAGCAGTACTTC. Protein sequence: CASSPRAGGSSYEQYF.

CDR3 region: CASSLLKKSSYGYTF. DNA of the CDR3: TGTGCCAGCAGCTTATTGAAGAAAAGTAGTTATGGCTACACCTTC. J is TRBJ1-2 and V is TRBV7-8; D not certain. The CDR3 runs to 15 residues. The V end was cut by 2 bases, the J end by 5 bases, with 15 bases between. Germline V gene lookup returns CDR1 SGHVS and CDR2 FQNEAQ.

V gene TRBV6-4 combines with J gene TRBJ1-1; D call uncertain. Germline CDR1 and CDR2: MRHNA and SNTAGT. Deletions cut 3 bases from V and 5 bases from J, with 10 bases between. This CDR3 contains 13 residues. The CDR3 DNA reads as TGTGCCAGCAGTGAAATAACGGGTACTGAAGCTTTCTTT. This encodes CASSEITGTEAFF.